The clone carrying this T cell receptor beta chain was counted once. The antigen is unknown. This sample was included in a study of OX40 agonist ivuxolimab in advanced cancers. At the level of the study: Dose-escalation patients had hepatocellular carcinoma, melanoma, renal cell or head and neck cancer. Three patients got partial responses; one had hepatocellular carcinoma and two had cutaneous melanoma. Study-level findings and limits: In the 0.1-3.0 mg/kg groups, partial responders showed among the lowest expansion. Clonal expansion from baseline to week 6 occurred in both CD4+ and CD8+ T cells.

Method: immunoSEQ multiplex PCR; TCRdb's copy keeps in-frame clones and lacks some. The sample consists of tens of thousands of clones, over 90% of them appearing once. Germline assignment: CDR1 MNHEY and CDR2 SVGAGI. The CDR3 runs to 11 residues. This TCR came from an adult with an advanced solid tumor such as melanoma, head and neck, liver or kidney cancer. This chain connects TRBV6-5 to TRBJ2-5; perhaps TRBD1 as D (5 bases). The last part of the DNA fits TRBJ2-7 better; the J call may be wrong. The sample here was CD4+ or CD8+ T cells sorted from blood, taken in a trial of the OX40 agonist ivuxolimab. The CDR3 DNA sequence: TGTGCCAGCAGTTGGGGCCTCGAGCAGTACTTC. Translating it yields CASSWGLEQYF.